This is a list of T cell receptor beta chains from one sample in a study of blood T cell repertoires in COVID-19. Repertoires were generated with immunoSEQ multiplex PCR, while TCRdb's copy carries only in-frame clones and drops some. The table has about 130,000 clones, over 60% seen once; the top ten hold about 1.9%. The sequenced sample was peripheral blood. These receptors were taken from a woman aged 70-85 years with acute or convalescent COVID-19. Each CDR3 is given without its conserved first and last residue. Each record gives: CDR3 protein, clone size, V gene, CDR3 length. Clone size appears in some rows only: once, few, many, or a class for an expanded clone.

CDR3: ASSRQGVVQY
size: .
V: TRBV14
length: 10

CDR3: ASSFRSASGDEQF
size: .
V: TRBV28
length: 13

CDR3: ASSRPGDTQY
size: .
V: TRBV18
length: 10

CDR3: ASSRGREYGYT
size: few
V: TRBV7-2
length: 11

CDR3: ASSLQGPTGYT
size: many
V: TRBV19
length: 11

CDR3: ASSPRGPDTIY
size: .
V: TRBV7-9
length: 11

CDR3: ASSRVSGGSYEQY
size: .
V: TRBV4-1
length: 13

CDR3: ASSPRTSLMDTQY
size: few
V: TRBV7-2
length: 13

CDR3: ASSPGLAGVDTQY
size: .
V: TRBV3-1/TRBV3-2
length: 13

CDR3: ASNQKGGPNYGYT
size: .
V: TRBV28
length: 13

CDR3: ASSVGSEANYGYT
size: .
V: TRBV9
length: 13

CDR3: ASGSNTQY
size: .
V: TRBV3-1/TRBV3-2
length: 8

CDR3: ASKLAGGYEQY
size: .
V: TRBV6-5
length: 11

CDR3: ASSHQDRGLAEAF
size: .
V: TRBV3-1/TRBV3-2
length: 13

CDR3: ASSLALTGQGNEKLF
size: .
V: TRBV5-1
length: 15

CDR3: ATAGLAGDSEQF
size: .
V: TRBV4-2
length: 12

CDR3: AWTGPSRGTSGIYEQF
size: .
V: TRBV30
length: 16

CDR3: ASSIDRGGEAF
size: .
V: TRBV19
length: 11

CDR3: ASSPGSQGGYT
size: .
V: TRBV18
length: 11

CDR3: ASSGTGESPLH
size: .
V: TRBV19
length: 11

CDR3: AISPPSTGTHEQY
size: .
V: TRBV10-3
length: 13

CDR3: ASTKDRGDHEQY
size: .
V: TRBV5-4
length: 12

CDR3: ATENREVNSPLH
size: .
V: TRBV19
length: 12

CDR3: ASSEPGQGEDGYT
size: .
V: TRBV25-1
length: 13

CDR3: ASSIADREAQH
size: few
V: TRBV19
length: 11

CDR3: ASSPHRGVGTEAF
size: .
V: TRBV6-2/TRBV6-3
length: 13

CDR3: ASSIPELAGGTTGELF
size: .
V: TRBV19
length: 16

CDR3: ASSQDLAGSGADTQY
size: .
V: TRBV4-1
length: 15

CDR3: ASSEGSVNQPQH
size: .
V: TRBV6-1
length: 12

CDR3: ASSGDRNQETQY
size: few
V: TRBV5-1
length: 12

CDR3: ASSLAGQAVGEKLF
size: .
V: TRBV5-1
length: 14

CDR3: ATSRDRANYGYT
size: .
V: TRBV15
length: 12

CDR3: ASSRPERGAYNEQF
size: .
V: TRBV4-2
length: 14

CDR3: ASKTSGGNEQF
size: .
V: TRBV2
length: 11

CDR3: ACGQSNQPQH
size: .
V: TRBV28
length: 10

CDR3: ASSPLGDRGLDGYT
size: .
V: TRBV4-1
length: 14

CDR3: ASSTQGSGELF
size: .
V: TRBV2
length: 11

CDR3: ASSRQGSGNTIY
size: .
V: TRBV5-1
length: 12

CDR3: ASSQEEGRGSPLH
size: .
V: TRBV4-3
length: 13

CDR3: ASNSARSRTGENTGELF
size: .
V: TRBV2
length: 17

CDR3: ASSYTPRLGTSGNGEQF
size: .
V: TRBV6-2/TRBV6-3
length: 17

CDR3: ASSLGARGSGYT
size: few
V: TRBV7-9
length: 12

CDR3: ASSPGRTGDEKLF
size: .
V: TRBV11-2
length: 13

CDR3: SVGRGNYGYT
size: .
V: TRBV29-1
length: 10

CDR3: ASRPYQFGQGDGTLH
size: .
V: TRBV28
length: 15

CDR3: ASGWQGGETQY
size: .
V: TRBV7-2
length: 11

CDR3: ASSPPRGTEAF
size: .
V: TRBV12-3/TRBV12-4
length: 11

CDR3: ASSSRAGELF
size: few
V: TRBV12-3/TRBV12-4
length: 10

CDR3: ASSPKRQGEQY
size: few
V: TRBV7-9
length: 11

CDR3: ASSQGTGKDTQY
size: .
V: TRBV3-1/TRBV3-2
length: 12

CDR3: ASSGLQGNQPQH
size: few
V: TRBV2
length: 12

CDR3: AWSRGQLYGYT
size: few
V: TRBV30
length: 11

CDR3: ASSGQFEAF
size: once
V: TRBV18
length: 9

CDR3: ASSVTAAPASGITDTQY
size: .
V: TRBV2
length: 17

CDR3: ASSVEPGTTYEQY
size: .
V: TRBV9
length: 13

CDR3: ASSLLGQNTEAF
size: .
V: TRBV7-9
length: 12

CDR3: ASAGGYSNQPQH
size: .
V: TRBV2
length: 12

CDR3: ASSQAQGADTIY
size: .
V: TRBV3-1/TRBV3-2
length: 12

CDR3: ASSRRGNTEAF
size: .
V: TRBV19
length: 11